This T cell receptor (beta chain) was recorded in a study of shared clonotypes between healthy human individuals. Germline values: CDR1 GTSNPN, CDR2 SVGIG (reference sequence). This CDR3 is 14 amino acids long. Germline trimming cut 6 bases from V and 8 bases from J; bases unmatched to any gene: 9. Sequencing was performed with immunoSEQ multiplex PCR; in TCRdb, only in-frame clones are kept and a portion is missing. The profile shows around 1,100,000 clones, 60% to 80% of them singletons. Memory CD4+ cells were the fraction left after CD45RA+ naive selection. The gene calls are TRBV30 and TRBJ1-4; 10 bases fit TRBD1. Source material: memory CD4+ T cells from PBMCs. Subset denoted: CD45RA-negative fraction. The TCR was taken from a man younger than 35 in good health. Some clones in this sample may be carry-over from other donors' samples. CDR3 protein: CACFPGTGEEKLFF. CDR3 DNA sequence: TGTGCCTGTTTCCCCGGGACAGGGGAGGAAAAACTGTTTTTT.